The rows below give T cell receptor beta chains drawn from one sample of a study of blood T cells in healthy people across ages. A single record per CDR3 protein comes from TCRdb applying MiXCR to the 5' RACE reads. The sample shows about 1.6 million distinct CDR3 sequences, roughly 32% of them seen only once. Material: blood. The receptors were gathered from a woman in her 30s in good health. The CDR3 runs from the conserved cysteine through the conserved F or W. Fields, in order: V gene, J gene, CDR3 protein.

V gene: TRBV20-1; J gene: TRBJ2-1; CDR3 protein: CRGAGPSYNEQFF
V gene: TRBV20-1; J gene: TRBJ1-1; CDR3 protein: CSVDRGVKNTEAFF
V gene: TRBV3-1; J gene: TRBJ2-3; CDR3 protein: CASSQSGLTTDTQYF
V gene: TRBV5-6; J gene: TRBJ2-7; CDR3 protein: CASSLAGRGVYEQYF
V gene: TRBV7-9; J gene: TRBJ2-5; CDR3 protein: CASSLDPGRKQETQYF
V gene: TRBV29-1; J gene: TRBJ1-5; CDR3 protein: CSVRPGGDGNQPQHF
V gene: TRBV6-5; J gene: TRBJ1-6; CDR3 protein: CASSSTMDSPLHF
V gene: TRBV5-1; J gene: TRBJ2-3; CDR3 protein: CASSPPTSGGTDTQYF
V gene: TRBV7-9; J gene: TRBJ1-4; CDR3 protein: CASSPEDEKLFF
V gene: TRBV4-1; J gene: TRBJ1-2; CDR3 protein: CASSSPQKGYTF
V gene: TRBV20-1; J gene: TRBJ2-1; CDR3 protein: CSATPWADPSYNEQFF
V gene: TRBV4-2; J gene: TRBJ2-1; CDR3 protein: CASSQWTDGDYLYNEQFF
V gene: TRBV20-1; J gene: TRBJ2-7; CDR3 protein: CSATTGDYEQYF
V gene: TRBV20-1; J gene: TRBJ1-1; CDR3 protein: CSARGLGQASLNTEAFF
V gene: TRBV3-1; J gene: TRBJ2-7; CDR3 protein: CASSQEIMGEFDEQYF
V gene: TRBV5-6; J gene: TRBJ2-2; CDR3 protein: CASSPWGQGPTGELFF
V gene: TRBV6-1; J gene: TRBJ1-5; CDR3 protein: CASNPPTSYQPQHF
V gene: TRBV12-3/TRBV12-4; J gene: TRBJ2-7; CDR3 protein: CASLGQGGYEQYF
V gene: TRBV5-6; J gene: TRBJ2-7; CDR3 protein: CASGDGTSGYEQYF
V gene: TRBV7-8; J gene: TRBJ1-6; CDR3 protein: CASSLEVLTYNSPLHF
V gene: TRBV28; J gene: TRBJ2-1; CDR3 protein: CASSPIGVGDSSYNEQFF
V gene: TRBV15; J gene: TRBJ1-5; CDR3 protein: CATSRGFRDKSNQPQHF
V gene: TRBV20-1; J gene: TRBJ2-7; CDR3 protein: CSASVWMQGASYEQYF
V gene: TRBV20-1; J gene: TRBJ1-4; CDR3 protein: CSASRQGVNEKLFF
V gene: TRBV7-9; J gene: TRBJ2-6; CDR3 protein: CASSLGGSGANVRTF
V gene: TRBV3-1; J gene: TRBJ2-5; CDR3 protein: CASSQGVGGGVETQYF
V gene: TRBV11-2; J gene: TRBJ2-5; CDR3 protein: CASSFDREGGETQYF
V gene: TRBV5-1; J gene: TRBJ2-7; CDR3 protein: CASSSPAVEQYF
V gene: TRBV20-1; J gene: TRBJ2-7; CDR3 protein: CSAAGDTLYEQYF
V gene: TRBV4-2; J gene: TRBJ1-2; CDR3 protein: CASNQERQGIYGYTF
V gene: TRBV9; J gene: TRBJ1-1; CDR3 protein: CASSNGQGDTEAFF
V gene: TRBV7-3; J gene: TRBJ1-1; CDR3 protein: CASSPGGGVEAFF
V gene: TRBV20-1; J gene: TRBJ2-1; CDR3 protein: CSARVSSAAEQFF
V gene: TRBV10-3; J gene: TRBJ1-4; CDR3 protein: CATNREGFEKLFF
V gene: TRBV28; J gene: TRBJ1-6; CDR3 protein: CASCGQSNSPLHF
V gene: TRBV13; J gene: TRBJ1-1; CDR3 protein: CATSTGSHTEAFF
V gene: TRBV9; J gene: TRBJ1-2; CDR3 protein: CASSAPRGSMTGYTF
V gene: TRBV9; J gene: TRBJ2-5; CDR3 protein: CASSRTSGVETQYF
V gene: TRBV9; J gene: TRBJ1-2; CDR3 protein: CASSAPVRTGLNYGYTF
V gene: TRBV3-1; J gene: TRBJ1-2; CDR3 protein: CASSPWRGNYGYTF
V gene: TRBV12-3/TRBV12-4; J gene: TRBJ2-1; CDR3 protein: CASSHGSNERFF
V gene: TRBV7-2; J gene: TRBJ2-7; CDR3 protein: CASSLYSGGRGEQYF